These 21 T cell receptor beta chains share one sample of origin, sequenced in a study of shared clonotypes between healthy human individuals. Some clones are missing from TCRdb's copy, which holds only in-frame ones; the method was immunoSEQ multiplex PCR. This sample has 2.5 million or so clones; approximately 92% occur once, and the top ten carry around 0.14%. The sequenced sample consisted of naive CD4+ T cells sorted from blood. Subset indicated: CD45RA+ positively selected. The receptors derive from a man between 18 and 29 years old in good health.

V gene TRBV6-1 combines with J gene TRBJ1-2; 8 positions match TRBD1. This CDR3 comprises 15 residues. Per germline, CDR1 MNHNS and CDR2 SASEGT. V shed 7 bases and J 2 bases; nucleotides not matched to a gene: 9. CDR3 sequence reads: CASTEGQGANYGYTF. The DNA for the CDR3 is TGTGCCAGCACGGAGGGGCAGGGGGCAAACTATGGCTACACCTTC.

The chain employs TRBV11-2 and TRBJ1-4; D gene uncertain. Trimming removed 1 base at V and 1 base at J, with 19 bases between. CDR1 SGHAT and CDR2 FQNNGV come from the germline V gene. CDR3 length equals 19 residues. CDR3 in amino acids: CASSLGRGQTWGTNEKLFF. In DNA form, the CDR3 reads TGTGCCAGCAGCTTAGGAAGAGGGCAGACTTGGGGAACTAATGAAAAACTGTTTTTT.

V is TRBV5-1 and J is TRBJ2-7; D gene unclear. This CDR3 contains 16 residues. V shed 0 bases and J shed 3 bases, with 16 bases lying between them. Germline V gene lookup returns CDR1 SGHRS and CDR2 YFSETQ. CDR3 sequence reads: CASSLAASVGLYEQYF. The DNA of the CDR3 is TGCGCCAGCAGCTTGGCCGCCAGTGTAGGCCTCTACGAGCAGTACTTC.

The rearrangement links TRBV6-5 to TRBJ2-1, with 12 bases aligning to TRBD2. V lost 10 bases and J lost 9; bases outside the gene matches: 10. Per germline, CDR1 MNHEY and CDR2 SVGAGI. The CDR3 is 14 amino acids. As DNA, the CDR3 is TGTGCCACCGCGTGGACTAGCGGGGTACCTGAGCAGTTCTTC. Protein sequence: CATAWTSGVPEQFF.

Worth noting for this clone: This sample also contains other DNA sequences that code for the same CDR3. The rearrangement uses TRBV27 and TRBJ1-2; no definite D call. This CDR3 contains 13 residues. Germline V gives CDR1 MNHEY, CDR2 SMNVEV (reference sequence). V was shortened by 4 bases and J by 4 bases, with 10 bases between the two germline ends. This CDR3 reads CASSSTGSYGYTF. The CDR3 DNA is TGTGCCAGCAGTTCGACGGGCAGCTATGGCTACACCTTC.

CDR3 protein: CASSLYLVSNTGELFF. CDR3 nucleotide sequence: TGTGCCAGCAGCTTATATTTGGTGTCGAACACCGGGGAGCTGTTTTTT. The genes are TRBV7-2 and TRBJ2-2; D is uncertain. CDR3 length equals 16 residues. The germline gives CDR1 SGHTA, CDR2 FQGNSA. V shed 2 bases and J shed 0 bases, with 10 bases lying between them.

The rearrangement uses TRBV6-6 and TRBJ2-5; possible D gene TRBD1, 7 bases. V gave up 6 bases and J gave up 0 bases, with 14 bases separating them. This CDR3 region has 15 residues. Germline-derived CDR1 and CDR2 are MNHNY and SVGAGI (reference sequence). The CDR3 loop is CASSRQGGDQETQYF. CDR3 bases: TGTGCCAGCAGCCGACAGGGAGGCGACCAAGAGACCCAGTACTTC.

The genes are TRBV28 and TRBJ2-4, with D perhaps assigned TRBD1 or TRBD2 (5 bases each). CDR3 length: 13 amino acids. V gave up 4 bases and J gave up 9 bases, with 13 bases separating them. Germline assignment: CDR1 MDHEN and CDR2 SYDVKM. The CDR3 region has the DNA TGTGCCAGCAGTTCGGGACGGCAGATCATTCAGTACTTC. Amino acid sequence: CASSSGRQIIQYF. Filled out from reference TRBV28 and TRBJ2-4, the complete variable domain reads DVKVTQSSRYLVKRTGEKVFLECVQDMDHENMFWYRQDPGLGLRLIYFSYDVKMKEKGDIPEGYSVSREKKERFSLILESASTNQTSMYLCASSSGRQIIQYFGAGTRLSVL.

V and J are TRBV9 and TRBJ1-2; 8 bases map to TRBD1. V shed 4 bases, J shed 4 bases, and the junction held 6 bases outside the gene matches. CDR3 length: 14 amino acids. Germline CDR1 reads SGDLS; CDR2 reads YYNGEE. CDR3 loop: CASSRETGAYGYTF. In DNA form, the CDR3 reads TGTGCCAGCAGCAGAGAGACAGGGGCCTATGGCTACACCTTC.

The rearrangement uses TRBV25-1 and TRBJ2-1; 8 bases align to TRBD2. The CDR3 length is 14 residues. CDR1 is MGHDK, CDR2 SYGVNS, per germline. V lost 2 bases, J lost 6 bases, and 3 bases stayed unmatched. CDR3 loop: CASSEPGGLNEQFF. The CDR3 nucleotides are TGTGCCAGCAGTGAACCGGGAGGGCTCAATGAGCAGTTCTTC.

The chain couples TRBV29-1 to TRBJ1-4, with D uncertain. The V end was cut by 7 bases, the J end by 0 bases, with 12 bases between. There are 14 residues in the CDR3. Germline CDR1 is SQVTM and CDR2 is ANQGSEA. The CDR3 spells CSASPGTTNEKLFF. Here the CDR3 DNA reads TGCAGCGCCTCCCCCGGCACAACTAATGAAAAACTGTTTTTT.

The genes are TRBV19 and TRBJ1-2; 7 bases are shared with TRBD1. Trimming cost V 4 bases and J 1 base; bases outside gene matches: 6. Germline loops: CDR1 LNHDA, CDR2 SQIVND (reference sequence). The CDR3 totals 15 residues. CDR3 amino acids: CASSTQTGFNYGYTF. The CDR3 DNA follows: TGTGCCAGTAGTACCCAGACAGGGTTTAACTATGGCTACACCTTC.

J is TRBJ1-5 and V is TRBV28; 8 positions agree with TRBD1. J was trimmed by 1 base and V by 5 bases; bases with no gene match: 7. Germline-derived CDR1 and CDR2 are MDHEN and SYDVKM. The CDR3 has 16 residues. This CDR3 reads CASSTGQGWSNQPQHF. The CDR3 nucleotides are TGTGCCAGCAGTACAGGACAGGGCTGGAGCAATCAGCCCCAGCATTTT. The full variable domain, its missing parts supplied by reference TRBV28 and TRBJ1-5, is DVKVTQSSRYLVKRTGEKVFLECVQDMDHENMFWYRQDPGLGLRLIYFSYDVKMKEKGDIPEGYSVSREKKERFSLILESASTNQTSMYLCASSTGQGWSNQPQHFGDGTRLSIL.

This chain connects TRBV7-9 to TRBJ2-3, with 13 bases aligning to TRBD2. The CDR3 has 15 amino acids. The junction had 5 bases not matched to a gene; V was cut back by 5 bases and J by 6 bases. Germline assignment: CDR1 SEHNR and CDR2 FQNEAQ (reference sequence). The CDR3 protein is CASSKGTSGADTQYF. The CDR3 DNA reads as TGTGCCAGCAGCAAAGGGACTAGCGGGGCCGATACGCAGTATTTT.

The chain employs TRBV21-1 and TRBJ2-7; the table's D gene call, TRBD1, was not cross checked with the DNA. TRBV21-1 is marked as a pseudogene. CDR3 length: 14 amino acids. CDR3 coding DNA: TGTGCCACCATAGAGGGGGCCGTCACGTACGAGCAGTACTTC. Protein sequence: CATIEGAVTYEQYF.

CDR3 in DNA: TGTGCCAGCAGATATACCTCGGGCGGGCCTGAAGCTTTCTTT. Its protein product is CASRYTSGGPEAFF. The rearrangement links TRBV27 to TRBJ1-1, with D unresolved. The germline V gene has CDR1 MNHEY and CDR2 SMNVEV (reference sequence). Trimming pared 6 bases from V and 6 bases from J, leaving 17 bases between. This CDR3 comprises 14 residues.

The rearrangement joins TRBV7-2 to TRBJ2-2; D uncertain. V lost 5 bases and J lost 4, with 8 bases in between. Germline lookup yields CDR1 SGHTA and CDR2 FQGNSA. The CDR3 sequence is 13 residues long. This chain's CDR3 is CASSTRRTGELFF. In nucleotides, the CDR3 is TGTGCCAGCAGCACCAGGCGCACCGGGGAGCTGTTTTTT.

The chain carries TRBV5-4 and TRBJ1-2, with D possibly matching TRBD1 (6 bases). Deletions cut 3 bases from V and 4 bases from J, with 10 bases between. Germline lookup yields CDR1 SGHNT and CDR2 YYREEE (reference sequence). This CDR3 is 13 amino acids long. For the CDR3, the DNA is TGTGCCAGCAGCTCAACAGGGAGCTATGGCTACACCTTC. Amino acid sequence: CASSSTGSYGYTF. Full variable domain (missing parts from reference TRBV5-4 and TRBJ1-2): ETGVTQSPTHLIKTRGQQVTLRCSSQSGHNTVSWYQQALGQGPQFIFQYYREEENGRGNFPPRFSGLQFPNYSSELNVNALELDDSALYLCASSSTGSYGYTFGSGTRLTVV.

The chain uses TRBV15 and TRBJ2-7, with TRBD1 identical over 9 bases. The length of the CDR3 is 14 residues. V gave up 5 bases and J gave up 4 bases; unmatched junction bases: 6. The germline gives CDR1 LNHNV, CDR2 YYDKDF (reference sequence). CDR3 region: CATSAWTGVYEQYF. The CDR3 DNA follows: TGTGCCACCAGCGCGTGGACAGGGGTATACGAGCAGTACTTC. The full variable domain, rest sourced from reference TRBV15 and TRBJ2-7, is DAMVIQNPRYQVTQFGKPVTLSCSQTLNHNVMYWYQQKSSQAPKLLFHYYDKDFNNEADTPDNFQSRRPNTSFCFLDIRSPGLGDTAMYLCATSAWTGVYEQYFGPGTRLTVT.

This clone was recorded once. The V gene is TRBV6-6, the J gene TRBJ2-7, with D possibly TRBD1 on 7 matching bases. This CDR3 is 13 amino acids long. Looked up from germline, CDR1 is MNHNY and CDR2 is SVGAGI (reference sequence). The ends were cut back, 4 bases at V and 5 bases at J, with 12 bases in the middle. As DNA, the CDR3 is TGTGCCAGCAGTTCCCCAGGGGGGCACGAGCAGTACTTC. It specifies CASSSPGGHEQYF.

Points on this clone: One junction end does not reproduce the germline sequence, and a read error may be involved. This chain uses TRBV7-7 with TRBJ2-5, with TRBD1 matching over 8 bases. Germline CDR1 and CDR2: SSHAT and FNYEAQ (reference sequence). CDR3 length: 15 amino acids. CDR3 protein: CASSPGTGNQETQYF. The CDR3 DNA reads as TGTGCTAGCAGCCCCGGGACAGGCAACCAAGAGACCCAGTACTTC.